Below, 12 T cell receptor beta chains from the same sample are listed, as sequenced in a study of blood T cell repertoires in COVID-19. The assay was immunoSEQ multiplex PCR, and TCRdb's table has in-frame clones only and misses some. The sample holds tens of thousands of clones, around 86% seen once. The material sequenced was peripheral blood. Source of these receptors: a middle-aged man with active COVID-19.

By share, this clone ranks as medium-sized. The rearrangement links TRBV19 to TRBJ1-1; the D gene is possibly TRBD1 (5 bases). The CDR3 is 16 residues long. V was cut by 6 bases and J by 5 bases, with 22 bases left in between. Germline V gene sequence: CDR1 LNHDA, CDR2 SQIVND (reference sequence). The CDR3 DNA reads as TGTGCCAGTAGAACTAACGGTGCAGGGATAGGGACTGAAGCTTTCTTT. Residues: CASRTNGAGIGTEAFF.

The rearrangement links TRBV12-3 or TRBV12-4 to TRBJ2-3; 7 nucleotides agree with TRBD2. The CDR3 covers 12 residues. With 8 bases clipped from V and 2 bases from J, the junction kept 1 base outside the gene matches. This CDR3 is CASGGVTDTQYF. CDR3 nucleotide sequence: TGTGCCAGCGGGGGGGTCACAGATACGCAGTATTTT.

The chain carries TRBV5-1 and TRBJ1-2, with no clear D. Trimming removed 0 bases at V and 1 base at J, with 10 bases between. CDR3 length equals 15 residues. Germline loops: CDR1 SGHRS, CDR2 YFSETQ. The CDR3 spells CASSLDAGINYGYTF. The CDR3 DNA reads TGCGCCAGCAGCTTGGATGCAGGCATTAACTATGGCTACACCTTC.

V and J are TRBV19 and TRBJ1-5; 8 nucleotides agree with TRBD1. V lost 4 bases to trimming and J lost 6 bases; unmatched junction nucleotides: 5. Germline CDR1 reads LNHDA; CDR2 reads SQIVND (reference sequence). The CDR3 covers 14 residues. This chain's CDR3 is CASSTWTGPQPQHF. CDR3 bases: TGTGCCAGTAGTACCTGGACAGGGCCTCAGCCCCAGCATTTT.

The chain uses TRBV6-4 and TRBJ2-7; the D gene is possibly TRBD2 (5 bases). The CDR3 length is 14 residues. Germline lookup yields CDR1 MRHNA and CDR2 SNTAGT. The ends were cut back, 9 bases at V and 1 base at J, with 16 bases in the middle. The CDR3: CASKLDLGSYEQYF. As DNA, the CDR3 is TGTGCCAGTAAGCTGGACTTAGGGTCCTACGAGCAGTACTTC.

The chain is built from TRBV19 and TRBJ1-2, with no clear D. V lost 6 bases and J lost 1, with 12 bases in between. This CDR3 spans 14 amino acids. Germline lookup yields CDR1 LNHDA and CDR2 SQIVND (reference sequence). The CDR3 sequence is CASSPWANNYGYTF. The CDR3 region has the DNA TGTGCCAGTAGCCCCTGGGCCAATAACTATGGCTACACCTTC.

V usage is TRBV19 and J usage is TRBJ2-3, with 11 bases matching TRBD2. The V gene end was trimmed by 6 bases and the J gene end by 3 bases; junction bases not matched to a gene: 5. CDR1 LNHDA and CDR2 SQIVND come from the germline V gene (reference sequence). The CDR3 is 15 residues long. CDR3 nucleotides: TGTGCCAGTAGCAGCACTAGCGGGGGAACAGATACGCAGTATTTT. Amino acid sequence: CASSSTSGGTDTQYF.

V is TRBV2 and J is TRBJ2-2; D may be TRBD1 (6 bases). CDR1 SNHLY and CDR2 FYNNEI come from the germline V gene. The CDR3 is 15 amino acids. The germline V and J ends were trimmed by 3 bases and 6 bases, with 14 bases remaining between them. CDR3 coding DNA: TGTGCCAGCAGTGATCAGGGGTTGGGGGCCGGGGAGCTGTTTTTT. Protein product: CASSDQGLGAGELFF.

The CDR3 sequence: CASSQGLDNEQFF. The CDR3 nucleotides read TGCGCCAGCAGCCAAGGGCTTGACAATGAGCAGTTCTTC. The chain joins TRBV4-3 to TRBJ2-1; D not resolved. Germline assignment: CDR1 LGHNA and CDR2 YSLEER. The CDR3 is 13 residues long. The germline V and J ends were trimmed by 1 base and 5 bases, with 6 bases remaining between them.

The V and J genes are TRBV5-4 and TRBJ1-4; D unresolved. CDR1 SGHNT and CDR2 YYREEE come from the germline V gene (reference sequence). V lost 3 bases and J lost 0, with 6 bases in between. The CDR3 extends over 14 amino acids. The CDR3 region has the DNA TGTGCCAGCAGCTCTTATGCAACTAATGAAAAACTGTTTTTT. Residues: CASSSYATNEKLFF.

The CDR3 protein is CASSDWGTSGRGTGELFF. As DNA, the CDR3 is TGTGCCAGCAGTGATTGGGGGACTAGCGGAAGAGGCACCGGGGAGCTGTTTTTT. The chain uses TRBV25-1 and TRBJ2-2; 11 bases agree with TRBD2. CDR1 and CDR2 from the germline V gene are MGHDK and SYGVNS. Trimming removed 3 bases from V and 4 bases from J; junction bases left unmatched: 10. The CDR3 runs to 18 residues.

In this sample, this clone turned up once. CDR3: CASSLAGGRAFF. The CDR3 nucleotides are TGTGCCAGCAGCTTAGCGGGGGGTAGGGCTTTCTTT. The chain has TRBV7-9 and TRBJ1-1; possibly TRBD1 for D (5 bases). V was trimmed by 0 bases and J by 11 bases, leaving 10 bases between them. CDR1 is SEHNR, CDR2 FQNEAQ, per germline (reference sequence). The CDR3 is made up of 12 amino acids.